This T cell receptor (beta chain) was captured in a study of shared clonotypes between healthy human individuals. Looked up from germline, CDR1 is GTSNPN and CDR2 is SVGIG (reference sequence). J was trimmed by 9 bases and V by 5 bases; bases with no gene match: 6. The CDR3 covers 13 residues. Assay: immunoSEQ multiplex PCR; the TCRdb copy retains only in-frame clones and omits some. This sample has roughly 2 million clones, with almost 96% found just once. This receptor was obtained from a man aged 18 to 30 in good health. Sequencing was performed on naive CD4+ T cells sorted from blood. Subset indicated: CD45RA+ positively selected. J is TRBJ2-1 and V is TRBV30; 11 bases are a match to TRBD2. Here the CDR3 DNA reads TGTGCCTGGGGTAGCGGGGGGGCCCGTGAGCAGTTCTTC. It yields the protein CAWGSGGAREQFF.